The 6 T cell receptor beta chains given below trace back to one sample, sequenced in a study of blood T cell repertoires in COVID-19. The data were produced by immunoSEQ multiplex PCR, yet TCRdb's version contains in-frame clones alone and is incomplete. The table shows under 8,000 clones, with around 89% occurring only once. Sequenced input: peripheral blood. These receptors were obtained from a human donor in a cohort sampled during active COVID-19. The donor label of this sample is uncertain.

The chain uses TRBV28 and TRBJ2-3, with D possibly TRBD1 on 6 matching bases. Deletions cut 5 bases from V and 2 bases from J, with 20 bases between. The CDR3 has 17 residues. The germline V gene has CDR1 MDHEN and CDR2 SYDVKM. The CDR3 loop reads CASSPRVSGAYTDTQYF. As DNA, the CDR3 is TGTGCCAGCAGTCCCCGAGTTTCAGGGGCTTACACAGATACGCAGTATTTT.

V gene TRBV3-1 (or the pseudogene TRBV3-2) combines with J gene TRBJ1-2; D uncertain. The CDR3 is 11 amino acids. V was clipped by 3 bases and J by 4 bases, with 3 bases between them. Germline-derived CDR1 and CDR2 are LGHDT and YNNKEL (reference sequence). CDR3 protein: CASSQAYGYTF. CDR3 bases: TGTGCCAGCAGCCAGGCCTATGGCTACACCTTC.

The gene calls are TRBV14 and TRBJ2-3; 10 bases align to TRBD2. This CDR3 contains 16 residues. J gave up 0 bases and V 2 bases, and 2 bases lay outside the gene matches. Germline lookup yields CDR1 SGHDN and CDR2 FVKESK. CDR3 sequence (DNA): TGTGCCAGCAGCCAATGGACTAGCGGAAGCACAGATACGCAGTATTTT. Its translation is CASSQWTSGSTDTQYF.

This rearrangement joins TRBV5-1 to TRBJ1-1; 11 nucleotides agree with TRBD1. CDR3 length equals 18 residues. The germline V gene has CDR1 SGHRS and CDR2 YFSETQ. Losses at the gene ends were 0 bases for V and 6 bases for J; bases not matched to a gene: 13. This CDR3 is CASSLGPGQGVSTAEAFF. The CDR3, as DNA: TGCGCCAGCAGCTTGGGTCCGGGACAGGGGGTTTCGACCGCTGAAGCTTTCTTT.

The chain combines TRBV12-5 with TRBJ2-2; 15 nucleotides agree with TRBD2. The CDR3 loop spans 18 amino acids. Germline lookup yields CDR1 LGHNT and CDR2 FRNRAP. V dropped 2 bases and J dropped 7; count of bases not matched to a gene: 8. CDR3 DNA: TGTGCTAGTGGTTTGCCCACCGGGACTAGCGGGGGGTTCGGGGAGCTGTTTTTT. It specifies CASGLPTGTSGGFGELFF.

The CDR3 DNA reads TGTGCCAGCAGCAGGTTCGGGACAGCCAGGCGGGAGACCCAGTACTTC. This codes for CASSRFGTARRETQYF. The chain joins TRBV7-8 to TRBJ2-5, with 7 bases lining up with TRBD1. Trimming cost V 5 bases and J 5 bases; bases outside gene matches: 14. The CDR3 is 16 residues long. CDR1 is SGHVS and CDR2 is FQNEAQ in the germline V gene.